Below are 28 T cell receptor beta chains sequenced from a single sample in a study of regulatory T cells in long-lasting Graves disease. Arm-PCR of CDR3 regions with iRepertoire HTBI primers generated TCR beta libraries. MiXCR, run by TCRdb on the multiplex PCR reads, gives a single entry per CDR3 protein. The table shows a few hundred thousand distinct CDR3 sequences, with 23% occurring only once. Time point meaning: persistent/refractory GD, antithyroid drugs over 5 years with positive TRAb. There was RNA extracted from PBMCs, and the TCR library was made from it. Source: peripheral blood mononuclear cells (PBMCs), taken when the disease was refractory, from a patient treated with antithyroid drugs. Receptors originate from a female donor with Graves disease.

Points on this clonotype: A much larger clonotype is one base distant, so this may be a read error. DNA of the CDR3: TGTGCCACCAGCCTTGGGGATGTCGGCACTGAGACCCAGTACTTC. Protein product: CATSLGDVGTETQYF. The rearrangement uses TRBV24-1 and TRBJ2-5, with D hard to call. Per germline, CDR1 KGHDR and CDR2 SFDVKD. V dropped 7 bases and J dropped 5 bases, with 19 bases sitting between them. The length of the CDR3 is 15 residues.

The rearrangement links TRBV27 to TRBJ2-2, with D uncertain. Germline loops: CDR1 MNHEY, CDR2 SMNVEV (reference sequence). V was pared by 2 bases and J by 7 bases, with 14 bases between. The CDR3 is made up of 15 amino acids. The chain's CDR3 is CASSLMPTLSGELFF. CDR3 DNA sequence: TGTGCCAGCAGTTTAATGCCAACTCTGAGCGGGGAGCTGTTTTTT.

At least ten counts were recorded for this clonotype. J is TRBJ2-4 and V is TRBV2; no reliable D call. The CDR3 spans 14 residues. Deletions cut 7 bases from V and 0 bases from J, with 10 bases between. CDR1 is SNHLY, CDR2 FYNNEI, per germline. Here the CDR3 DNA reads TGTGCCAGCAAGGACGGAATAGCCAAAAACATTCAGTACTTC. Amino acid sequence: CASKDGIAKNIQYF.

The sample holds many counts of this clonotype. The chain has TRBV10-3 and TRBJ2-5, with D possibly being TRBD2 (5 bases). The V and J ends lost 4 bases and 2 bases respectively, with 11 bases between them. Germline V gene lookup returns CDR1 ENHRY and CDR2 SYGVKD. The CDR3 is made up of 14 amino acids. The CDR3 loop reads CAISARGSQETQYF. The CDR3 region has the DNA TGTGCCATCAGTGCCCGGGGATCACAAGAGACCCAGTACTTC.

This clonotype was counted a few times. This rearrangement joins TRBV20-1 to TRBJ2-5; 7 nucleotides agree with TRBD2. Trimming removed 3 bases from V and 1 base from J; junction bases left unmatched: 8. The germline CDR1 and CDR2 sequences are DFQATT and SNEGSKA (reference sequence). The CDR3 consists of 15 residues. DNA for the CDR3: TGCAGTGCTAGCGGCCTAGCGGACTCCCAAGAGACCCAGTACTTC. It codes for CSASGLADSQETQYF.

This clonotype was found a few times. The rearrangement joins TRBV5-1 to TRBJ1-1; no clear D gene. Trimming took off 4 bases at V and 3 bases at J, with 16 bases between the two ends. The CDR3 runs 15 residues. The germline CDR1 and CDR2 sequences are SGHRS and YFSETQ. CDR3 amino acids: CASSARMGSDTEAFF. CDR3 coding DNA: TGCGCCAGCAGCGCTAGGATGGGCTCGGACACTGAAGCTTTCTTT.

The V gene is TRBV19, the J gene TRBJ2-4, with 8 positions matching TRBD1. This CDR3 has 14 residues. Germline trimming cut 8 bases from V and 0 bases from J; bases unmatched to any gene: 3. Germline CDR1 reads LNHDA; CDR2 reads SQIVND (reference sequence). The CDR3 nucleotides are TGTGCCAGTGGGACAGGACTAGCCAAAAACATTCAGTACTTC. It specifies CASGTGLAKNIQYF.

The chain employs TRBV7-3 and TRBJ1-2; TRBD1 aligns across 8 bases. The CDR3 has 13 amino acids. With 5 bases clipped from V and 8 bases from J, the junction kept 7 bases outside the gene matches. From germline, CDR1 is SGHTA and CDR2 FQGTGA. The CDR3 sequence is CASSQQGGGGYTF. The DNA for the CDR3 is TGTGCCAGCAGCCAACAGGGGGGAGGAGGCTACACCTTC.

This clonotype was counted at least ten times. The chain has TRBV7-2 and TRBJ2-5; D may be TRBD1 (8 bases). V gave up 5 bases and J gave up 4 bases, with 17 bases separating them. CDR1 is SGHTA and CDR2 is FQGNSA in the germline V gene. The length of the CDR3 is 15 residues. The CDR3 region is CASSDPTGEGETQYF. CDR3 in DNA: TGTGCCAGCAGCGACCCGACAGGGGAGGGAGAGACCCAGTACTTC.

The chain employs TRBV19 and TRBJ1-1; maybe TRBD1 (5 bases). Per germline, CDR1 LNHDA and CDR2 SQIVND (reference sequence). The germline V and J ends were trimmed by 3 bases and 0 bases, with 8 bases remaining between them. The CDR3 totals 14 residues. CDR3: CASSMGQMNTEAFF. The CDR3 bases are TGTGCCAGTAGTATGGGGCAGATGAACACTGAAGCTTTCTTT.

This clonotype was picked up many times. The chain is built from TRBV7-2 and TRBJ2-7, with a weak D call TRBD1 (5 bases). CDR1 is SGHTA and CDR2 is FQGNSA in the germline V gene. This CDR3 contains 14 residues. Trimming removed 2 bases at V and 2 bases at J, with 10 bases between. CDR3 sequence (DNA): TGTGCCAGCAGCTTACGGCAGGGTCCCTACGAGCAGTACTTC. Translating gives CASSLRQGPYEQYF. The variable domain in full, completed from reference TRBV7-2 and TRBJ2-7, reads GAGVSQSPSNKVTEKGKDVELRCDPISGHTALYWYRQSLGQGLEFLIYFQGNSAPDKSGLPSDRFSAERTGGSVSTLTIQRTQQEDSAVYLCASSLRQGPYEQYFGPGTRLTVT.

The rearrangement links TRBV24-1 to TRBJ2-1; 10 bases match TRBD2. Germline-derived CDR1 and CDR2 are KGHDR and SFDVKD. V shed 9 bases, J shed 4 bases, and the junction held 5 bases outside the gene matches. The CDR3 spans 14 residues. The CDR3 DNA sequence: TGTGCCACCCAGACTAGCGGGCTTTACAATGAGCAGTTCTTC. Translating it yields CATQTSGLYNEQFF.

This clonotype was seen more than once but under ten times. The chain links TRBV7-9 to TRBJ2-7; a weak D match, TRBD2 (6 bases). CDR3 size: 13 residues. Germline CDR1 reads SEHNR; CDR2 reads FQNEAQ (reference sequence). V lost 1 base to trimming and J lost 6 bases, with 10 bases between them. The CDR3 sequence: CASSLGREAEQYF. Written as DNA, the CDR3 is TGTGCCAGCAGCTTAGGCAGGGAGGCCGAGCAGTACTTC.

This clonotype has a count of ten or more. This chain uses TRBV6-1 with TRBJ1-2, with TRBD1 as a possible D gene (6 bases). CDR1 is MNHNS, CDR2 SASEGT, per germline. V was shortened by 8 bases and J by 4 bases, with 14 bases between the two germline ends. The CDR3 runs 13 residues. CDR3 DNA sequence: TGTGCCAGCGATTCTGACAGGCCCTATGGCTACACCTTC. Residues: CASDSDRPYGYTF.

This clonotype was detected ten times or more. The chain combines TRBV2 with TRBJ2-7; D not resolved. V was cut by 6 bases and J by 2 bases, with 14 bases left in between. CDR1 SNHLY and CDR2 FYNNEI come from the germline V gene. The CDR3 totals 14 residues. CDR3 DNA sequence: TGTGCCAGCAGGATGGCTCCAGGAACCTACGAGCAGTACTTC. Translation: CASRMAPGTYEQYF.

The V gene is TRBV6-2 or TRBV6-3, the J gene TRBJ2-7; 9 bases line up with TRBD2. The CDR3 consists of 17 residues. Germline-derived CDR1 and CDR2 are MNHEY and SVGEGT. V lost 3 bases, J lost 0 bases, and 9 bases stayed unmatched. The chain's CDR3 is CASSYSKTSGSSYEQYF. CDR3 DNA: TGTGCCAGCAGTTATTCGAAGACTAGCGGAAGCTCCTACGAGCAGTACTTC.

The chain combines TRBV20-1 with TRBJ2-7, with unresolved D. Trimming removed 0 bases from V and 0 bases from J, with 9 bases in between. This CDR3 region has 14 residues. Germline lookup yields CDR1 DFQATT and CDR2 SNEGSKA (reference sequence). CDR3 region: CSAREGTSSYEQYF. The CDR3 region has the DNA TGCAGTGCTAGAGAGGGAACGAGCTCCTACGAGCAGTACTTC.

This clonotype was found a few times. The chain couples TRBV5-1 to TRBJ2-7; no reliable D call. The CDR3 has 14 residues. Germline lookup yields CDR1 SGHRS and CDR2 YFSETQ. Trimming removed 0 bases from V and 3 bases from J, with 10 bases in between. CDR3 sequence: CASSLAEQNYEQYF. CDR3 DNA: TGCGCCAGCAGCTTGGCCGAACAGAACTACGAGCAGTACTTC. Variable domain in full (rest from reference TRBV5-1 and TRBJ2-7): KAGVTQTPRYLIKTRGQQVTLSCSPISGHRSVSWYQQTPGQGLQFLFEYFSETQRNKGNFPGRFSGRQFSNSRSEMNVSTLELGDSALYLCASSLAEQNYEQYFGPGTRLTVT.

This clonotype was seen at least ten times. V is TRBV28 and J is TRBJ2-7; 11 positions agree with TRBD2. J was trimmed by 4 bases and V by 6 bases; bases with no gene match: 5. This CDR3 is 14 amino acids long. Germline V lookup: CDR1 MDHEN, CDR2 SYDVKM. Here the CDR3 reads CASSPSGRLYEQYF. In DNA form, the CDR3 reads TGTGCCAGCAGCCCTAGCGGGAGGTTGTACGAGCAGTACTTC. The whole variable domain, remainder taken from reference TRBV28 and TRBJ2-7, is DVKVTQSSRYLVKRTGEKVFLECVQDMDHENMFWYRQDPGLGLRLIYFSYDVKMKEKGDIPEGYSVSREKKERFSLILESASTNQTSMYLCASSPSGRLYEQYFGPGTRLTVT.

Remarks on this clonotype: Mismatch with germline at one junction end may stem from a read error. CDR3 sequence reads: CPSSLGQGLDGPQHF. DNA for the CDR3: TGTCCCAGCAGCTTAGGACAGGGCCTTGACGGGCCCCAGCATTTT. The genes are TRBV11-1 and TRBJ1-5; 8 nucleotides line up with TRBD1. Germline CDR1 is SGHAT and CDR2 is FQDESV (reference sequence). The CDR3 runs to 15 residues.

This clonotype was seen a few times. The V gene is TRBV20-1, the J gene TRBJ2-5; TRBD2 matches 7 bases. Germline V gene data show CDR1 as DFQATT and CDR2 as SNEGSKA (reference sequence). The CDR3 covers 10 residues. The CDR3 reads CRLARETQYF. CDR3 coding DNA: TGCAGACTAGCGCGAGAGACCCAGTACTTC.

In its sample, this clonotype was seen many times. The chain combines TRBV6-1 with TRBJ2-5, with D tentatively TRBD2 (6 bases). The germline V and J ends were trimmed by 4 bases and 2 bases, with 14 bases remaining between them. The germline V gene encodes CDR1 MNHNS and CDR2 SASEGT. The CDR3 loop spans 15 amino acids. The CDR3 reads CASSAAGGGQETQYF. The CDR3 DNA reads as TGTGCCAGCAGTGCGGCCGGGGGTGGGCAAGAGACCCAGTACTTC.

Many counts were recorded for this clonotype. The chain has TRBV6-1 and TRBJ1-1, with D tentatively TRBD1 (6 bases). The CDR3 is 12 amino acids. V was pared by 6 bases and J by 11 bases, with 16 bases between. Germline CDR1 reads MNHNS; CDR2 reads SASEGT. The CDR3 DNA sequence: TGTGCCAGCAGGCGAACAGGGCGCGGCGCTTTCTTT. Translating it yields CASRRTGRGAFF.

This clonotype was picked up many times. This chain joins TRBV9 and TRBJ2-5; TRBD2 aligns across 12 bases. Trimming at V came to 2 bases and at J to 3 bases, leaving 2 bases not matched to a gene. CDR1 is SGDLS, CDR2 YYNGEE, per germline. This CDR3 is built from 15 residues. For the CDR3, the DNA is TGTGCCAGCAGCGTGACTAGCGGGAGTAAAGAGACCCAGTACTTC. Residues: CASSVTSGSKETQYF.

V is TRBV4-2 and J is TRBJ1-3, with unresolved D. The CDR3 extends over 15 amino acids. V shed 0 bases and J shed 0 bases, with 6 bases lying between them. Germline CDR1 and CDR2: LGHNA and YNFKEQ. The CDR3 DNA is TGTGCCAGCAGCCAAGATCCAGGCTCTGGAAACACCATATATTTT. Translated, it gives CASSQDPGSGNTIYF.

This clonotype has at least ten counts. CDR3 protein: CASSILYRGRYDGAEAFF. CDR3 sequence (DNA): TGTGCCAGCAGTATACTATACAGGGGGCGTTATGACGGCGCTGAAGCTTTCTTT. The chain recombines TRBV27 with TRBJ1-1, with 9 bases that match TRBD1. CDR3 length equals 18 residues. Germline CDR1 is MNHEY and CDR2 is SMNVEV (reference sequence). Trimming at V came to 5 bases and at J to 6 bases, leaving 19 bases not matched to a gene.

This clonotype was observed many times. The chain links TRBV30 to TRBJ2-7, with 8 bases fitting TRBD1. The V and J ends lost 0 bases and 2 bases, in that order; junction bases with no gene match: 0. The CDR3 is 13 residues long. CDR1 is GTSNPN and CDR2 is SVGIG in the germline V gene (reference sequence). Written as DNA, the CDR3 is TGTGCCTGGAGTGTACAGGGGGCCTACGAGCAGTACTTC. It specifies CAWSVQGAYEQYF.

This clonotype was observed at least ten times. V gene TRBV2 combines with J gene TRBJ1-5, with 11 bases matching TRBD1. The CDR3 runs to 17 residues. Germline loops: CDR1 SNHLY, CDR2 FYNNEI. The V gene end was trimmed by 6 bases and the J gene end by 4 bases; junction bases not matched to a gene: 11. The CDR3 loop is CASSRGQGAVGNQPQHF. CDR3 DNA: TGTGCCAGCAGCCGTGGACAGGGGGCAGTCGGTAATCAGCCCCAGCATTTT.